What follows describes a single T cell receptor beta chain. Measured with immunoSEQ multiplex PCR; TCRdb has only the in-frame clones, and not every one. The repertoire holds about 77,000 clones, with over 85% as singletons. Autoimmune disease history or systemic immunosuppression meant exclusion. The germline V gene has CDR1 SEHNR and CDR2 FQNEAQ (reference sequence). The CDR3 has 17 amino acids. Trimming took off 4 bases at V and 6 bases at J, with 24 bases between the two ends. This sample is drawn from a study of OX40 agonist ivuxolimab in advanced cancers. Study-level information: Ivuxolimab was administered intravenously to patients at 0.01 to 10 mg/kg every 2 weeks.

The sequence derives from an adult with an advanced solid tumor such as melanoma, head and neck, liver or kidney cancer. The sequencing used CD4+ or CD8+ T cells sorted from blood, collected in a trial of the OX40 agonist ivuxolimab. The gene calls are TRBV7-9 and TRBJ1-1, with a tentative D call TRBD1 (6 bases). DNA for the CDR3: TGTGCCAGCAGCTCGCAAAGCTCGGGGGGGCTGAGGCCTGAAGCTTTCTTT. Protein sequence: CASSSQSSGGLRPEAFF.